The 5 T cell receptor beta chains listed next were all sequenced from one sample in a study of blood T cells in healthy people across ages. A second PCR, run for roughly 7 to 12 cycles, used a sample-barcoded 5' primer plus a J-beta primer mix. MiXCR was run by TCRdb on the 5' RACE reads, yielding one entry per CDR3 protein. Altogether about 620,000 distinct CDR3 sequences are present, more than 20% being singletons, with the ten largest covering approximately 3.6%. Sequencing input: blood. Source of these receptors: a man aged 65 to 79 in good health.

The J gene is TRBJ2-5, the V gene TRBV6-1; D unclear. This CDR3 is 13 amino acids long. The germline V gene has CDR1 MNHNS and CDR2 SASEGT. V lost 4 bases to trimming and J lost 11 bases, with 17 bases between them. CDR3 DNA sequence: TGTGCCAGCAGTGTCATGATTCTTCGAGAGCAGTACTTC. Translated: CASSVMILREQYF.

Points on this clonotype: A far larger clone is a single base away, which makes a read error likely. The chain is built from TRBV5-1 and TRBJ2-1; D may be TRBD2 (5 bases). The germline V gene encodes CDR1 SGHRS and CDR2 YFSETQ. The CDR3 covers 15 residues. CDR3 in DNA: TGCGCCAGCAGCTTGGCGGGAAGCTCCTACAAAGAGCAGTTCTTC. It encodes CASSLAGSSYKEQFF. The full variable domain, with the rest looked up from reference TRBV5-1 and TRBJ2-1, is KAGVTQTPRYLIKTRGQQVTLSCSPISGHRSVSWYQQTPGQGLQFLFEYFSETQRNKGNFPGRFSGRQFSNSRSEMNVSTLELGDSALYLCASSLAGSSYKEQFFGPGTRLTVL.

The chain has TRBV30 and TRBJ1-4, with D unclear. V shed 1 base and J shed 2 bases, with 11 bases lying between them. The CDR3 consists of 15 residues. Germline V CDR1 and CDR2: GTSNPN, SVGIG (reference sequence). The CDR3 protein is CAWSASGFTNEKLFF. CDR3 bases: TGTGCCTGGAGTGCCTCGGGGTTTACTAATGAAAAACTGTTTTTT.

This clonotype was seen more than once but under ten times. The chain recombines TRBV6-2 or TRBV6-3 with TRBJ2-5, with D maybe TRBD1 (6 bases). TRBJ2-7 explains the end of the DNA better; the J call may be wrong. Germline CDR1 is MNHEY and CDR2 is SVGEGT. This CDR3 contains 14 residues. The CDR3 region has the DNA TGTGCCAGCAGTTTCCGGGACACTTCCTACGAGCAGTACTTC. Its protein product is CASSFRDTSYEQYF.

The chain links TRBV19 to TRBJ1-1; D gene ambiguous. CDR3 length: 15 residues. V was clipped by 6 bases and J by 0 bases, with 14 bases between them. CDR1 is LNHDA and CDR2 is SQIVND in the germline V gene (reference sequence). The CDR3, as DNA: TGTGCCAGTAGCCCAACCTGGCAGGTGAACACTGAAGCTTTCTTT. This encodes CASSPTWQVNTEAFF. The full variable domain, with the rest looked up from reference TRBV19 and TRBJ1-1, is DGGITQSPKYLFRKEGQNVTLSCEQNLNHDAMYWYRQDPGQGLRLIYYSQIVNDFQKGDIAEGYSVSREKKESFPLTVTSAQKNPTAFYLCASSPTWQVNTEAFFGQGTRLTVV.